This note documents a single T cell receptor beta chain sequence. In germline, CDR1 is SEHNR, CDR2 FQNEAQ (reference sequence). The V gene lost 4 bases and the J gene lost 8 bases, with 20 bases spanning the gap. The CDR3 extends over 15 amino acids. PCR primers comprised 60 Vbeta and 13 Jbeta primers. The protocol was immunoSEQ multiplex PCR, while the TCRdb copy is restricted to in-frame clones and leaves out a portion. The sample includes fewer than 200,000 clones, 65% to 80% of them seen just once. This record belongs to a study of cytomegalovirus exposure and HLA in healthy donors. Sequences were obtained from PBMCs. This receptor was obtained from a woman aged 35 to 49 in good health and CMV-seronegative. This rearrangement joins TRBV7-9 to TRBJ1-1, with TRBD1 as a possible D gene (5 bases). CDR3 residues: CASSSTDIPRCEAFF. CDR3 nucleotide sequence: TGTGCCAGCAGCTCAACGGACATCCCGCGTTGCGAAGCTTTCTTT.